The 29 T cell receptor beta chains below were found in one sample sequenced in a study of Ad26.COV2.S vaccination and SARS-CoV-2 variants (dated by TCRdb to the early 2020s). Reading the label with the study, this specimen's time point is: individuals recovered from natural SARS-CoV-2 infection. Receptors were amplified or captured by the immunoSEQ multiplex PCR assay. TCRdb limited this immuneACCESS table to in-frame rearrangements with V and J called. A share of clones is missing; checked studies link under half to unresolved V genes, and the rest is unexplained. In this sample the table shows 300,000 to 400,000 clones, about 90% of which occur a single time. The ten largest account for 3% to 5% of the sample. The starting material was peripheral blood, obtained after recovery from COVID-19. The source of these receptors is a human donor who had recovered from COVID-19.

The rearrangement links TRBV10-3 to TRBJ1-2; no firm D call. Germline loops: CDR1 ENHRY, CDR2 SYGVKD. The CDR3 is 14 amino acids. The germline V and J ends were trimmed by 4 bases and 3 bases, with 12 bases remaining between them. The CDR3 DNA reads TGTGCCATCAGTGGAAGGTCGCAGGACTATGGCTACACCTTC. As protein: CAISGRSQDYGYTF.

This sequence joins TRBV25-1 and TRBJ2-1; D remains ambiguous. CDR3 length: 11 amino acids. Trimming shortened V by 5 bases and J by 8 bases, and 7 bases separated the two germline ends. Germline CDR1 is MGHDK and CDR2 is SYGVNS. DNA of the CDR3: TGTGCCAGCAGTTTTCGGGATGAGCAGTTCTTC. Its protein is CASSFRDEQFF.

The CDR3 sequence is CASYEDQETQYF. As DNA, the CDR3 is TGTGCCAGCTACGAGGACCAAGAGACCCAGTACTTC. The chain carries TRBV3-1 (or the pseudogene TRBV3-2) and TRBJ2-5; no clear D. Trimming stripped 8 bases from V and 0 bases from J, with 7 bases between. This CDR3 comprises 12 residues. Germline V lookup: CDR1 LGHDT, CDR2 YNNKEL (reference sequence).

CDR3 protein: CASSLNLQGPVWGYTF. CDR3 bases: TGTGCCAGCAGCTTAAATCTACAGGGCCCGGTTTGGGGCTACACCTTC. The J gene is TRBJ1-2, the V gene TRBV7-2, with TRBD1 as a possible D gene (6 bases). CDR1 is SGHTA and CDR2 is FQGNSA in the germline V gene. Trimming removed 2 bases from V and 8 bases from J, with 21 bases in between. CDR3 length: 16 residues.

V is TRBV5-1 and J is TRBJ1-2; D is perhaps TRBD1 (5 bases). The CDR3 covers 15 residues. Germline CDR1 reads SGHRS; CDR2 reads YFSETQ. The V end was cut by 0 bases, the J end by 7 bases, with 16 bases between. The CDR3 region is CASSLEGPAAGGYTF. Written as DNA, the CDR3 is TGCGCCAGCAGCTTGGAGGGACCCGCCGCGGGTGGCTACACCTTC.

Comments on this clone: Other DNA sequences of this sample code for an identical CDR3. The DNA for the CDR3 is TGTGCCAGCAGTTTAAGGAGCAATCAGCCCCAGCATTTT. Its translation: CASSLRSNQPQHF. The rearrangement links TRBV12-3 or TRBV12-4 to TRBJ1-5; unclear D gene. Trimming cost V 2 bases and J 1 base, with 3 bases left between them. The CDR3 runs 13 residues.

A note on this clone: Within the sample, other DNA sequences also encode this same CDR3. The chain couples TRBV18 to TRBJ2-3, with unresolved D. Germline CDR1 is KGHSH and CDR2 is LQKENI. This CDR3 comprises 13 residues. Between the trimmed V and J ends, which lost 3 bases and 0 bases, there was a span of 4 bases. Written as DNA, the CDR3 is TGTGCCAGCTCACCCCCGAGCACAGATACGCAGTATTTT. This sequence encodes CASSPPSTDTQYF.

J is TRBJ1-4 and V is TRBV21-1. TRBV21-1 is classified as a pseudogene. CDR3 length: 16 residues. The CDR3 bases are TGTGCCAGCAGCAGAGCAAGGGGGGTCACTAATGAAAAACTGTTTTTT. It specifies CASSRARGVTNEKLFF.

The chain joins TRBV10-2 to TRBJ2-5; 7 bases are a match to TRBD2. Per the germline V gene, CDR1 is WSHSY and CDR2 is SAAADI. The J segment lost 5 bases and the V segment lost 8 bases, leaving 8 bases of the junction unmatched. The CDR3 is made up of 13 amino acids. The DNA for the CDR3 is TGCGCCAGCTCTCAGACTAGCAGGGAGACCCAGTACTTC. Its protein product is CASSQTSRETQYF.

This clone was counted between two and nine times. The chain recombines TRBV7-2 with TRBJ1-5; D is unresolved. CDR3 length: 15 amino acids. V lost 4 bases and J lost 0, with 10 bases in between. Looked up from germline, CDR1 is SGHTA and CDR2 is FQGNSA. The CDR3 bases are TGTGCCAGCAGCTACCTGGCGGGTAGCAATCAGCCCCAGCATTTT. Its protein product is CASSYLAGSNQPQHF. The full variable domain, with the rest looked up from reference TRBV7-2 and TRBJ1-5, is GAGVSQSPSNKVTEKGKDVELRCDPISGHTALYWYRQSLGQGLEFLIYFQGNSAPDKSGLPSDRFSAERTGGSVSTLTIQRTQQEDSAVYLCASSYLAGSNQPQHFGDGTRLSIL.

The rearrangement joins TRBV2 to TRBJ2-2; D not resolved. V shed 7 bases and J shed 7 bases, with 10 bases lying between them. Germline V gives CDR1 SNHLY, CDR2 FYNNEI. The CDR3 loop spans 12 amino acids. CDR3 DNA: TGTGCCAGCAATGGGGATGGCGGGGAGCTGTTTTTT. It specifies CASNGDGGELFF.

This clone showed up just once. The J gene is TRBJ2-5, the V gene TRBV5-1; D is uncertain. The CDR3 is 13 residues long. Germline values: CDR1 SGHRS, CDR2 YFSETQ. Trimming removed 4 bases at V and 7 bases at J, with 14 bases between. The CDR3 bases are TGCGCCAGCAGCCCCGACCCAGTTGGGACCCAGTACTTC. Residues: CASSPDPVGTQYF. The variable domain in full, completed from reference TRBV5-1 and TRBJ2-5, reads KAGVTQTPRYLIKTRGQQVTLSCSPISGHRSVSWYQQTPGQGLQFLFEYFSETQRNKGNFPGRFSGRQFSNSRSEMNVSTLELGDSALYLCASSPDPVGTQYFGPGTRLLVL.

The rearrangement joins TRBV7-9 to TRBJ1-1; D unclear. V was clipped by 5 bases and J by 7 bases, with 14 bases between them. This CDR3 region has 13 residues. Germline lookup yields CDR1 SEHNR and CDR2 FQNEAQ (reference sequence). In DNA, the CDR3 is TGTGCCAGCAGCCCGGGAGTGGGAGTTGAAGCTTTCTTT. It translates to CASSPGVGVEAFF. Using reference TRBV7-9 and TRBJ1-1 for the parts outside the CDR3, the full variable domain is DTGVSQNPRHKITKRGQNVTFRCDPISEHNRLYWYRQTLGQGPEFLTYFQNEAQLEKSRLLSDRFSAERPKGSFSTLEIQRTEQGDSAMYLCASSPGVGVEAFFGQGTRLTVV.

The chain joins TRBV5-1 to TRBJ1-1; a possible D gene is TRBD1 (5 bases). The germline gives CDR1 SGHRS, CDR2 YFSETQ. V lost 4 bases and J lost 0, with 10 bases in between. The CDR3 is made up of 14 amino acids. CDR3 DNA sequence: TGCGCCAGCAGCGCCGGGACGCTGAACACTGAAGCTTTCTTT. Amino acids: CASSAGTLNTEAFF.

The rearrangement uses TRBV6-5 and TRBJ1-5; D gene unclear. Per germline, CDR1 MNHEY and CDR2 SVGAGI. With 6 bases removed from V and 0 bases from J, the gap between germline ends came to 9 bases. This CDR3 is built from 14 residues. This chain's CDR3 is CASRAINSNQPQHF. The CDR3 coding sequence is TGTGCCAGCAGGGCCATTAATAGCAATCAGCCCCAGCATTTT.

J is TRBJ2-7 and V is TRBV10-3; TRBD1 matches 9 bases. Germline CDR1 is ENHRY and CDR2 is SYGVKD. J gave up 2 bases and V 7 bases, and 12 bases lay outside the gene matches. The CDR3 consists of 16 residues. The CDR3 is CAIMRSGDRATYEQYF. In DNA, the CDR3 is TGTGCCATCATGCGGTCTGGGGACAGGGCCACCTACGAGCAGTACTTC.

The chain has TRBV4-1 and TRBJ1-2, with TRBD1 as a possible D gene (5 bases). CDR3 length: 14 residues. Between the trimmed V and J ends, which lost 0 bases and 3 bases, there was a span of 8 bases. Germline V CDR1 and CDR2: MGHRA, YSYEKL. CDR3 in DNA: TGCGCCAGCAGCCAAGATGGGGGGGACTATGGCTACACCTTC. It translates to CASSQDGGDYGYTF.

The CDR3 nucleotides are TGTGCCAGCAGCTTGGGAAACATTCAGTACTTC. Amino acids: CASSLGNIQYF. J is TRBJ2-4 and V is TRBV7-2; D gene uncertain. Germline V gene sequence: CDR1 SGHTA, CDR2 FQGNSA. V was pared by 3 bases and J by 6 bases, with 3 bases between. The CDR3 is 11 amino acids.

The CDR3 spells CASSYSEGFGEKLFF. In nucleotides, the CDR3 is TGTGCCAGCAGCTACTCGGAGGGATTCGGTGAAAAACTGTTTTTT. The rearrangement uses TRBV7-8 and TRBJ1-4; D gene unclear. The germline CDR1 and CDR2 sequences are SGHVS and FQNEAQ. The ends were cut back, 4 bases at V and 7 bases at J, with 16 bases in the middle. The CDR3 runs 15 residues.

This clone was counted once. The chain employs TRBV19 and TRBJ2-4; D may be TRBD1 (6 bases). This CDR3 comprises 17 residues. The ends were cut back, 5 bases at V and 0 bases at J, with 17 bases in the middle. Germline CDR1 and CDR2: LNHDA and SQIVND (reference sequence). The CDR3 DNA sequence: TGTGCCAGTAGTCGAGACCCAGGGGCACTAGCCAAAAACATTCAGTACTTC. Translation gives CASSRDPGALAKNIQYF.

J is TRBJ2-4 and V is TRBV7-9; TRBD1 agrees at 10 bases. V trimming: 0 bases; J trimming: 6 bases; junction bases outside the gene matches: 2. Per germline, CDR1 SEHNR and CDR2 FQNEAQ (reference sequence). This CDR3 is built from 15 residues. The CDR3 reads CASSLARTGGNIQYF. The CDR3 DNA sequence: TGTGCCAGCAGCTTAGCTAGGACAGGGGGAAACATTCAGTACTTC.

This chain's CDR3 is CASTLSGGAYTGELFF. In DNA form, the CDR3 reads TGTGCCAGCACCCTGAGCGGGGGGGCCTACACCGGGGAGCTGTTTTTT. The chain links TRBV6-6 to TRBJ2-2, with 10 bases lining up with TRBD2. The CDR3 is made up of 16 amino acids. The germline CDR1 and CDR2 sequences are MNHNY and SVGAGI (reference sequence). V lost 7 bases and J lost 3; bases outside the gene matches: 8.

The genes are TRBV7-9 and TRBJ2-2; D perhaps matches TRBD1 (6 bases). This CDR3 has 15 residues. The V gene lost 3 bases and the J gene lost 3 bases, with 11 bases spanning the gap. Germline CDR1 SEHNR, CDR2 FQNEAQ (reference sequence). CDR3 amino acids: CASSLQGPYTGELFF. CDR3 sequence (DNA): TGTGCCAGCAGCTTGCAGGGGCCTTACACCGGGGAGCTGTTTTTT.

This CDR3 reads CATSRSWSNQPQHF. CDR3 sequence (DNA): TGTGCCACCAGCAGATCGTGGAGCAATCAGCCCCAGCATTTT. The J gene is TRBJ1-5, the V gene TRBV15, with no clear D. The CDR3 contains 14 residues. Trimming stripped 2 bases from V and 1 base from J, with 6 bases between. CDR1 is LNHNV, CDR2 YYDKDF, per germline (reference sequence). The whole variable domain, remainder taken from reference TRBV15 and TRBJ1-5, is DAMVIQNPRYQVTQFGKPVTLSCSQTLNHNVMYWYQQKSSQAPKLLFHYYDKDFNNEADTPDNFQSRRPNTSFCFLDIRSPGLGDTAMYLCATSRSWSNQPQHFGDGTRLSIL.

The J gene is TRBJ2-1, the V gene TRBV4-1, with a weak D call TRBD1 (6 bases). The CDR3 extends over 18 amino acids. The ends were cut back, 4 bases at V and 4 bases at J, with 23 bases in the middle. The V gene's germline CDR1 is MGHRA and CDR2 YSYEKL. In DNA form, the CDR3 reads TGCGCCAGCAGCCCAACATACAGGGCACTCTCCGCTTACAATGAGCAGTTCTTC. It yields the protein CASSPTYRALSAYNEQFF.

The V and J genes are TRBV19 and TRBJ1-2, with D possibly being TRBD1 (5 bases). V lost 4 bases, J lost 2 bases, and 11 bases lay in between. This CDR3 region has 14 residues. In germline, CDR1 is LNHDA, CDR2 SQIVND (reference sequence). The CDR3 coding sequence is TGTGCCAGTAGTACCAGGGAGGCGAACTATGGCTACACCTTC. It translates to CASSTREANYGYTF.

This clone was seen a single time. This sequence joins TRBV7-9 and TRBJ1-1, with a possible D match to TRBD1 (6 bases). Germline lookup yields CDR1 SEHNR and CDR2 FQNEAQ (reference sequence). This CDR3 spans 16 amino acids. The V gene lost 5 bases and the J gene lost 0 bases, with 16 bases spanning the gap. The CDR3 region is CASSPLDRFMNTEAFF. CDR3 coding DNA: TGTGCCAGCAGCCCCCTGGACAGATTCATGAACACTGAAGCTTTCTTT.

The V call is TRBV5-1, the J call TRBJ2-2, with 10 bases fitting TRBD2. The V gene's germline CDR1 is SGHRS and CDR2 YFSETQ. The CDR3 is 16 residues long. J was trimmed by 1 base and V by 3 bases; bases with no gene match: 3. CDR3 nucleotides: TGCGCCAGCAGCTATGGACTAGCGGTGAACACCGGGGAGCTGTTTTTT. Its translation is CASSYGLAVNTGELFF.

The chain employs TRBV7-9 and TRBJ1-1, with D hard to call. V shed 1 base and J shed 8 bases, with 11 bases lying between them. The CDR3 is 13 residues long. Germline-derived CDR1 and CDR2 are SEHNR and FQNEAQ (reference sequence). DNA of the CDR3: TGTGCCAGCAGCTTAGGAGGAAGCGTGGAAGCTTTCTTT. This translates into CASSLGGSVEAFF.